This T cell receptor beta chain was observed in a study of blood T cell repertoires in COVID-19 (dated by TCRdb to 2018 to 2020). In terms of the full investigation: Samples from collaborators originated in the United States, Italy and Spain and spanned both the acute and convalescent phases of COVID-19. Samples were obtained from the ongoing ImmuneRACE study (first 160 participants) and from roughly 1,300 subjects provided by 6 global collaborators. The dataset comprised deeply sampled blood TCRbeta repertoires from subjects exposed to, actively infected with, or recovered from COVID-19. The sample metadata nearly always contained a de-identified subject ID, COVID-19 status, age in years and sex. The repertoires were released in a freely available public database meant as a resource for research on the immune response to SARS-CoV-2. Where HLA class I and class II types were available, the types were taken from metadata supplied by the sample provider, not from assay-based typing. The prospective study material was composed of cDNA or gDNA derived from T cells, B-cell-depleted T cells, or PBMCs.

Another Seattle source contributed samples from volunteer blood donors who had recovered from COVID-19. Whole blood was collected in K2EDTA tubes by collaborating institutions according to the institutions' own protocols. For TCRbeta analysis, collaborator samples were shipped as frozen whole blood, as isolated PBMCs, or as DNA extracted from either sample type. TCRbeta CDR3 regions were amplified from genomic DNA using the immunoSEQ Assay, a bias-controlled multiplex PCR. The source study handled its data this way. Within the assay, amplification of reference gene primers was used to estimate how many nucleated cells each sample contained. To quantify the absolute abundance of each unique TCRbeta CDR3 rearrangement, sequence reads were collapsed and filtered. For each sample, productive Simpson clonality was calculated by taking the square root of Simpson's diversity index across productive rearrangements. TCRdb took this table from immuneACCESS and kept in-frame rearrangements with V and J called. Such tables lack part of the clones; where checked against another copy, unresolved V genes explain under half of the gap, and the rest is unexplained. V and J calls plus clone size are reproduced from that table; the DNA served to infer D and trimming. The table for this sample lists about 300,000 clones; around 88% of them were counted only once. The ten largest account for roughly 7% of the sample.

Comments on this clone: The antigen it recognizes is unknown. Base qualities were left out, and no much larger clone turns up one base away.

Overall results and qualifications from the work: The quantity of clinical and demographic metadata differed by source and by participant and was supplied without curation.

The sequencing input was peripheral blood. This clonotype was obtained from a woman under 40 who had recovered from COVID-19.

The DNA sequence follows: TGCAGCGTTGAAGGGGACAGGGAAGAGACCCAGTACTTC. Its protein product is CSVEGDREETQYF. The rearrangement combines TRBV29-1 with TRBJ2-5; 9 junctional bases match TRBD1. CDR1 and CDR2 are read off the germline V gene as SQVTM and ANQGSEA. The CDR3 holds 13 amino acids from the cysteine to the phenylalanine. Left in the record is the CDR3 DNA by itself, 39 bases read in frame from the first base. V is cut back by 1 base and J by 3 bases, with 0 bases in the junction unmatched.